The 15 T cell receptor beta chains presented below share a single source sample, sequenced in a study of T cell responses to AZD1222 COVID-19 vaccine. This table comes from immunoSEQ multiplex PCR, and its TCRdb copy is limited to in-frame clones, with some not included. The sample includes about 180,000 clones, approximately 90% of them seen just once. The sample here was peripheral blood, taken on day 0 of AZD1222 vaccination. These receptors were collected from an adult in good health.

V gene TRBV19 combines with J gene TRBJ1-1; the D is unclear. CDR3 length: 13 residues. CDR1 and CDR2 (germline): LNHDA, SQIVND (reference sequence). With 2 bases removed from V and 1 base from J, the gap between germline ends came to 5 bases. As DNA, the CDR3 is TGTGCCAGTAGTATATACCAGAACACTGAAGCTTTCTTT. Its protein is CASSIYQNTEAFF.

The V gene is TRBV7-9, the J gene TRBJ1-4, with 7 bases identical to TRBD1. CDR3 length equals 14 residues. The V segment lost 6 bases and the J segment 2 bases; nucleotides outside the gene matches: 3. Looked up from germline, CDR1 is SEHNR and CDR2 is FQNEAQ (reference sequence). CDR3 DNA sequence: TGTGCCAGCAGGATGGGACAGACTAATGAAAAACTGTTTTTT. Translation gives CASRMGQTNEKLFF.

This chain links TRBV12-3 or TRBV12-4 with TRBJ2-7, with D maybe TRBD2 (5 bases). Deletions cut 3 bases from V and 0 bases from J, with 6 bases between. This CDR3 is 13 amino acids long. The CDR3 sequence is CASSLGSSYEQYF. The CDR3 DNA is TGTGCCAGCAGTTTGGGGAGCTCCTACGAGCAGTACTTC.

The CDR3 coding sequence is TGTGCCAGTAGTATACAGGGGGCCGGCAATCAGCCCCAGCATTTT. This gives the protein CASSIQGAGNQPQHF. The chain uses TRBV19 and TRBJ1-5, with 8 bases lining up with TRBD1. The J segment lost 2 bases and the V segment lost 2 bases, leaving 2 bases of the junction unmatched. In germline, CDR1 is LNHDA, CDR2 SQIVND (reference sequence). The CDR3 has 15 amino acids.

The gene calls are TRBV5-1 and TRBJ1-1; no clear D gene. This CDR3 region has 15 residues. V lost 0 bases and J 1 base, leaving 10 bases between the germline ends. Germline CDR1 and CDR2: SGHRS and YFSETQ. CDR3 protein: CASSLEGSRNTEAFF. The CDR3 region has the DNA TGCGCCAGCAGCTTGGAGGGTAGTCGGAACACTGAAGCTTTCTTT.

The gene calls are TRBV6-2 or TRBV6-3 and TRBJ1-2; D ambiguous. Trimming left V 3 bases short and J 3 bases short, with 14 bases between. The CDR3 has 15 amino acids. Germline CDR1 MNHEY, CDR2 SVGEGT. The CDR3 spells CASSYNAGLDYGYTF. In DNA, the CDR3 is TGTGCCAGCAGTTATAACGCGGGGTTGGACTATGGCTACACCTTC.

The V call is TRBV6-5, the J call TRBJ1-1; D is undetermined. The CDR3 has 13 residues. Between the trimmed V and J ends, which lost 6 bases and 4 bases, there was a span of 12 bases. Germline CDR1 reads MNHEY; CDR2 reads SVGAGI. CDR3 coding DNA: TGTGCCAGCAGCCTACACCTGGGCACTGAAGCTTTCTTT. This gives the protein CASSLHLGTEAFF.

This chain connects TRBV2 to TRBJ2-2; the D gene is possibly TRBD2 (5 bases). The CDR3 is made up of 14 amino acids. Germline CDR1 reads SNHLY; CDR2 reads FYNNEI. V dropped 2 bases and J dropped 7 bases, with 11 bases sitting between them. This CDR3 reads CASSERLADGELFF. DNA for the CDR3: TGTGCCAGCAGTGAAAGGCTAGCAGACGGGGAGCTGTTTTTT.

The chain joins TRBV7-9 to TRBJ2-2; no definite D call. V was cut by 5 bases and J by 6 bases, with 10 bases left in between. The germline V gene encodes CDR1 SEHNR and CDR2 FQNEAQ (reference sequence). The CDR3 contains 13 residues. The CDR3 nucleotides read TGTGCCAGCAGCCCCTCCTTACCCGGGGAGCTGTTTTTT. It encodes CASSPSLPGELFF.

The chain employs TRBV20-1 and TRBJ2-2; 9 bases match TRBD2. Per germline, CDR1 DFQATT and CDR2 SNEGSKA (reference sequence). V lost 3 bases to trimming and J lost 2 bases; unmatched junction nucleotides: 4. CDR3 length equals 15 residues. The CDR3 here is CSASLLAGNTGELFF. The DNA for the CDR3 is TGCAGTGCTAGTCTCCTAGCGGGAAACACCGGGGAGCTGTTTTTT.

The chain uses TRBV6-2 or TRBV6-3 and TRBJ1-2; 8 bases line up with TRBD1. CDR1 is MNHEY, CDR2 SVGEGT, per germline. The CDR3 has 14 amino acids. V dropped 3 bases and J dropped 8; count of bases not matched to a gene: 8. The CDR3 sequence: CASSYYGQGGGYTF. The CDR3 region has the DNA TGTGCCAGCAGTTATTACGGACAGGGAGGAGGCTACACCTTC.

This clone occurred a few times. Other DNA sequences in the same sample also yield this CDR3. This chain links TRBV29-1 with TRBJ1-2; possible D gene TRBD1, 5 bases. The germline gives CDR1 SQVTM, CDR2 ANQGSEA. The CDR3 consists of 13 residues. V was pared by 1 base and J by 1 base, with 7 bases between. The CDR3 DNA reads TGCAGCGTTGAAGGGGGGGGTAACTATGGCTACACCTTC. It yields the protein CSVEGGGNYGYTF. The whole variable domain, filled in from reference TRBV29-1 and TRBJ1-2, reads SAVISQKPSRDICQRGTSLTIQCQVDSQVTMMFWYRQQPGQSLTLIATANQGSEATYESGFVIDKFPISRPNLTFSTLTVSNMSPEDSSIYLCSVEGGGNYGYTFGSGTRLTVV.

The CDR3 nucleotides are TGTGCCAGCAGCCAATATACTACCGGGGAGCTGTTTTTT. It is translated as CASSQYTTGELFF. The chain couples TRBV3-1 (or the pseudogene TRBV3-2) to TRBJ2-2, with no clear D. V shed 2 bases and J shed 5 bases, with 6 bases lying between them. Germline V gene lookup returns CDR1 LGHDT and CDR2 YNNKEL (reference sequence). This CDR3 has 13 amino acids.

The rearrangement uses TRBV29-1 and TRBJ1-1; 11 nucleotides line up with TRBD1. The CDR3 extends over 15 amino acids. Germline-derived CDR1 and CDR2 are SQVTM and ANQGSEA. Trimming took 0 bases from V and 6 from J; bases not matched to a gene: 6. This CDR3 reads CSVEEDRGRAAEAFF. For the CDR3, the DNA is TGCAGCGTTGAAGAGGACAGGGGGCGGGCGGCTGAAGCTTTCTTT.

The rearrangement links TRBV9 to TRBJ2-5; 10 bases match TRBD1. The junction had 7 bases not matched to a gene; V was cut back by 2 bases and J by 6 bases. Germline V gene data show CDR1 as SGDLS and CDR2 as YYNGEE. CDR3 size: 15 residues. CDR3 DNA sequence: TGTGCCAGCAGCGTTAGGGACAGGGGAGAACAGACCCAGTACTTC. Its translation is CASSVRDRGEQTQYF.